This T cell receptor beta chain was recorded in a study of blood T cells in healthy people across ages. Looking at the study overall: Per every two T cells, about one barcoded beta molecule was captured by template switching.

The CDR3 has 18 amino acids. Germline V gene sequence: CDR1 SNHLY, CDR2 FYNNEI. The junction had 17 bases not matched to a gene; V was cut back by 4 bases and J by 4 bases. Study-wide results and limits: Unsorted PBMCs blocked a conclusive comparison of naive and antigen-experienced cells.

Together with a sample-barcoded 5' primer, a J-beta primer mix was included in a second PCR lasting roughly 6 to 12 cycles. CDR3-containing paired-end reads numbering at least 2.5 million came from each sample. TCRdb fed the 5' RACE reads into MiXCR, producing one record per CDR3 protein. The sample lists roughly 500,000 distinct CDR3 sequences, 27% occurring once. Russia was home to the donors, healthy Caucasian individuals aged about 6 to 90. In the case of this clonotype: Its specificity is unknown.

Sequencing input: blood. The sequence derives from a woman aged 70-85 years in good health. The chain recombines TRBV2 with TRBJ2-5; 8 positions match TRBD2. The CDR3 region has the DNA TGTGCCAGCAGTGCGGGACGGACTAGCCTGAAATGGTTAGAGACCCAGTACTTC. Translation gives CASSAGRTSLKWLETQYF.